This TCR beta chain was found in a study of neurological immune-mediated disorders. TCRdb passed the 5' RACE reads through MiXCR, listing each CDR3 protein once. The data contain tens of thousands of distinct CDR3 sequences, around 13% of them singletons. The time point: longitudinal time-point 1 (baseline). The CDR3 consists of 13 residues. At least ten counts were recorded for this clonotype. The source material was PBMCs. This sequence was found in a female donor with HTLV-1-associated myelopathy (HAM/TSP). The chain recombines TRBV21-1 with TRBJ1-1. TRBV21-1 constitutes a pseudogene. CDR3 sequence: CASILRTNTEAFF. In nucleotides, the CDR3 is TGTGCCAGCATTTTGAGGACGAACACTGAAGCTTTCTTT.